This paragraph covers one T cell receptor (beta chain) sequence. Trimming at V came to 3 bases and at J to 7 bases, leaving 7 bases not matched to a gene. The CDR3 totals 14 residues. Germline CDR1 is SGHTA and CDR2 is FQGNSA. Under the authors' procedure: The assay estimated nucleated cells by amplifying reference gene primers. Assay: immunoSEQ multiplex PCR; the TCRdb copy retains only in-frame clones and omits some. V and J calls and clone size are given by that table; D and trimming were obtained from the DNA. The sample records a few hundred thousand clones, 80% to 90% being singletons. These data are taken from a study of blood T cell repertoires in COVID-19. Study summary: Samples came from the United States, Italy and Spain, spanning acute and convalescent COVID-19. T cells, B-cell-depleted T cells, or PBMCs supplied cDNA or gDNA.

The sequenced sample consisted of peripheral blood. The sequence derives from a man aged 40-49 years who had recovered from COVID-19. The chain joins TRBV7-2 to TRBJ2-7; TRBD2 agrees at 9 bases. The CDR3 coding sequence is TGTGCCAGCAGCTTGGAGCGGGAGGAGGTAGAGCAGTACTTC. Translation: CASSLEREEVEQYF.